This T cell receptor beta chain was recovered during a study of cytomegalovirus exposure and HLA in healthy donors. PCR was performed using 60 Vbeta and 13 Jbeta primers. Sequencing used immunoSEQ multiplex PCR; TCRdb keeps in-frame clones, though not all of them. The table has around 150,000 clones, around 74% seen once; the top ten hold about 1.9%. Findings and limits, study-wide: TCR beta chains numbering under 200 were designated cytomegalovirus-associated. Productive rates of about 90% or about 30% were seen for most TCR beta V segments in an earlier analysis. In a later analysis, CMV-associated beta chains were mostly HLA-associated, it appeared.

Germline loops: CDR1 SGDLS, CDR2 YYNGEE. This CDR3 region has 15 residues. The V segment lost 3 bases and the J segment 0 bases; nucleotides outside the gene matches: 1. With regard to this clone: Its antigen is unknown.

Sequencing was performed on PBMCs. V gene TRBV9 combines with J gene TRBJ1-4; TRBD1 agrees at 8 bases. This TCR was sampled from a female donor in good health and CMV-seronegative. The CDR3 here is CASSAQGATNEKLFF. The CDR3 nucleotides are TGTGCCAGCAGCGCACAGGGGGCAACTAATGAAAAACTGTTTTTT.